Following are 10 T cell receptor beta chains from one sample sequenced in a study of Ad26.COV2.S vaccination and SARS-CoV-2 variants. Noted treatment: some 20 received Ad26.COV2.S at low or high dose, single or two shots; about 5 received placebo; per-sample allocation not given. At day 63 after the first vaccine or placebo injection, samples were drawn. Repertoires were generated with immunoSEQ multiplex PCR, while TCRdb's copy carries only in-frame clones and drops some. The table includes roughly 320,000 clones, around 86% detected once. The sequences come from peripheral blood, collected in a trial of Ad26.COV2.S vaccine versus placebo. These receptors came from a person between 18 and 65 years old who received the Ad26.COV2.S COVID-19 vaccine or a placebo.

This chain joins TRBV4-1 and TRBJ1-6; 7 nucleotides line up with TRBD1. Germline loops: CDR1 MGHRA, CDR2 YSYEKL. V shed 2 bases and J 8 bases; nucleotides not matched to a gene: 9. The CDR3 extends over 16 amino acids. The chain's CDR3 is CASSQTQGRSHSPLHF. The CDR3 DNA sequence: TGCGCCAGCAGCCAAACACAGGGGAGATCGCATTCACCCCTCCACTTT.

V is TRBV7-9 and J is TRBJ1-1; the D is unclear. From germline, CDR1 is SEHNR and CDR2 FQNEAQ (reference sequence). Trimming removed 5 bases at V and 6 bases at J, with 7 bases between. This CDR3 has 11 residues. In nucleotides, the CDR3 is TGTGCCAGCAGCGAACGGGCTGAAGCTTTCTTT. Residues: CASSERAEAFF. Together with reference TRBV7-9 and TRBJ1-1, the CDR3 gives the full variable domain: DTGVSQNPRHKITKRGQNVTFRCDPISEHNRLYWYRQTLGQGPEFLTYFQNEAQLEKSRLLSDRFSAERPKGSFSTLEIQRTEQGDSAMYLCASSERAEAFFGQGTRLTVV.

The chain is built from TRBV7-8 and TRBJ2-2; the D gene could be TRBD1 or TRBD2 (7 bases each). Trimming stripped 7 bases from V and 5 bases from J, with 17 bases between. The CDR3 spans 15 residues. Germline V CDR1 and CDR2: SGHVS, FQNEAQ. Here the CDR3 reads CASTWGRGRTGELFF. In nucleotides, the CDR3 is TGTGCCAGCACCTGGGGGAGGGGGCGAACCGGGGAGCTGTTTTTT.

The chain has TRBV9 and TRBJ2-5; 8 bases align to TRBD2. This CDR3 comprises 18 residues. Looked up from germline, CDR1 is SGDLS and CDR2 is YYNGEE. Trimming took 0 bases from V and 2 from J; bases not matched to a gene: 12. CDR3 coding DNA: TGTGCCAGCAGCGTAGAGCCGGGGTTAGCGGGGTCACAAGAGACCCAGTACTTC. As protein: CASSVEPGLAGSQETQYF.

The rearrangement joins TRBV9 to TRBJ2-3; 11 positions agree with TRBD2. V lost 4 bases to trimming and J lost 6 bases; unmatched junction nucleotides: 10. CDR1 and CDR2 (germline): SGDLS, YYNGEE. The length of the CDR3 is 16 residues. CDR3 sequence reads: CASSIRTSGFLDTQYF. CDR3 bases: TGTGCCAGCAGCATCCGGACTAGCGGGTTTTTGGATACGCAGTATTTT. The variable domain in full, completed from reference TRBV9 and TRBJ2-3, reads DSGVTQTPKHLITATGQRVTLRCSPRSGDLSVYWYQQSLDQGLQFLIQYYNGEERAKGNILERFSAQQFPDLHSELNLSSLELGDSALYFCASSIRTSGFLDTQYFGPGTRLTVL.

The chain is built from TRBV2 and TRBJ2-1; D is possibly TRBD2 (5 bases). CDR1 and CDR2 from the germline V gene are SNHLY and FYNNEI. V lost 6 bases and J 0 bases, leaving 15 bases between the germline ends. The CDR3 sequence is 16 residues long. The CDR3 DNA reads as TGTGCCAGCAGCGAGAGGACTTTAATCTCCTACAATGAGCAGTTCTTC. The encoded protein is CASSERTLISYNEQFF.

This sequence joins TRBV6-5 and TRBJ1-5, with 10 bases that match TRBD1. The CDR3 has 15 amino acids. The J segment lost 5 bases and the V segment lost 7 bases, leaving 8 bases of the junction unmatched. Germline V gives CDR1 MNHEY, CDR2 SVGAGI. CDR3 amino acids: CASTGGQGSYQPQHF. The CDR3 DNA is TGTGCCAGCACAGGGGGACAGGGGTCCTATCAGCCCCAGCATTTT.

The V call is TRBV15, the J call TRBJ1-3; D perhaps matches TRBD1 (5 bases). This CDR3 has 15 residues. Trimming cost V 0 bases and J 2 bases, with 8 bases left between them. CDR1 and CDR2 from the germline V gene are LNHNV and YYDKDF (reference sequence). The CDR3 DNA follows: TGTGCCACCAGCAGAGATCGGACACCTGGAAACACCATATATTTT. Its protein product is CATSRDRTPGNTIYF. Variable domain in full (rest from reference TRBV15 and TRBJ1-3): DAMVIQNPRYQVTQFGKPVTLSCSQTLNHNVMYWYQQKSSQAPKLLFHYYDKDFNNEADTPDNFQSRRPNTSFCFLDIRSPGLGDTAMYLCATSRDRTPGNTIYFGEGSWLTVV.

The chain carries TRBV12-5 and TRBJ1-3, with a weak D call TRBD1 (5 bases). V was cut by 0 bases and J by 0 bases, with 12 bases left in between. Per the germline V gene, CDR1 is LGHNT and CDR2 is FRNRAP. CDR3 length: 17 residues. As DNA, the CDR3 is TGTGCTAGTGGTTTGGTCCAGGGCACTTTCTCTGGAAACACCATATATTTT. Its protein product is CASGLVQGTFSGNTIYF.

The chain joins TRBV11-1 to TRBJ1-1, with D maybe TRBD1 (5 bases). Germline-derived CDR1 and CDR2 are SGHAT and FQDESV (reference sequence). This CDR3 contains 15 residues. V lost 5 bases and J 3 bases, leaving 16 bases between the germline ends. The CDR3 here is CASSQGPVGDTEAFF. CDR3 in DNA: TGTGCCAGCAGCCAAGGTCCCGTAGGGGACACTGAAGCTTTCTTT.